This T cell receptor beta chain was obtained from a study of blood T cell repertoires in COVID-19. Study-wide context: In each case, the material was cDNA or gDNA derived from T cells, B-cell-depleted T cells, or PBMCs.

Assay used: immunoSEQ multiplex PCR; TCRdb lists only in-frame clones, some missing. The repertoire consists of about 100,000 clones, with around 64% occurring once and the leading ten covering about 1.8%. The CDR3 runs to 14 residues. Germline lookup yields CDR1 SEHNR and CDR2 FQNEAQ (reference sequence). V lost 2 bases and J 5 bases, leaving 9 bases between the germline ends. The TCR comes from a woman in her 40s with acute or convalescent COVID-19. The specimen sequenced was peripheral blood. The chain employs TRBV7-9 and TRBJ2-2; the D gene is possibly TRBD1 (5 bases). The CDR3 sequence: CASSLPGLTGELFF. In DNA form, the CDR3 reads TGTGCCAGCAGCTTACCAGGGCTTACCGGGGAGCTGTTTTTT.